The 9 T cell receptor beta chains presented below share a single source sample, sequenced in a study of T cells in Graves' hyperthyroidism and ophthalmopathy. TCR beta CDR3 region amplification was performed from RNA transcripts. An initial round of RT-PCR targeting the TCR CDR3 relied on the HTBI primer set. MiXCR, run by TCRdb on the multiplex PCR reads, gives a single entry per CDR3 protein. This repertoire shows about 600,000 distinct CDR3 sequences, approximately 15% found once; its top ten account for about 7%. Specimen: blood. These receptors all come from a woman under 30 with Graves' ophthalmopathy.

The chain couples TRBV9 to TRBJ2-2; D not resolved. V shed 4 bases and J shed 0 bases, with 10 bases lying between them. The CDR3 is 15 residues long. CDR1 and CDR2 (germline): SGDLS, YYNGEE. CDR3 nucleotide sequence: TGTGCCAGCAGCCGTTTTGGGTCGAACACCGGGGAGCTGTTTTTT. This codes for CASSRFGSNTGELFF.

This clonotype was observed many times. The gene calls are TRBV2 and TRBJ1-1; no clear D gene. With 8 bases removed from V and 3 bases from J, the gap between germline ends came to 10 bases. This CDR3 comprises 12 residues. Germline values: CDR1 SNHLY, CDR2 FYNNEI. CDR3 bases: TGTGCCAGCGTCGGAGGCGACACTGAAGCTTTCTTT. This codes for CASVGGDTEAFF.

This clonotype was observed at least ten times. The CDR3 DNA reads TGTGCCAGCAGTCTAATTGACAGGGGCCCCTCCTTCCTCTTGAACCTGAACACTGAAGCTTTCTTT. Residues: CASSLIDRGPSFLLNLNTEAFF. This chain uses TRBV6-1 with TRBJ1-1, with 8 bases that match TRBD1. V shed 5 bases and J 0 bases; nucleotides not matched to a gene: 26. Germline CDR1 is MNHNS and CDR2 is SASEGT. The CDR3 covers 22 residues.

The chain carries TRBV5-6 and TRBJ2-7; maybe TRBD2 (5 bases). Germline CDR1 SGHDT, CDR2 YYEEEE. Trimming took off 2 bases at V and 2 bases at J, with 11 bases between the two ends. CDR3 length equals 14 residues. The CDR3, as DNA: TGTGCCAGCAGCTTACCCCGGGGTACCTACGAGCAGTACTTC. Translating it yields CASSLPRGTYEQYF.

This clonotype was recorded at least ten times. The CDR3 region has the DNA TGTGCCAGCAGTCTCTGGACAGGTTCTAGCAATCAGCCCCAGCATTTT. Amino acids: CASSLWTGSSNQPQHF. The chain combines TRBV28 with TRBJ1-5; 7 nucleotides align to TRBD1. V was clipped by 5 bases and J by 0 bases; unmatched bases: 7. This CDR3 is 16 amino acids long. From germline, CDR1 is MDHEN and CDR2 SYDVKM.

This clonotype was picked up many times. The chain combines TRBV30 with TRBJ2-5; the D is unclear. Trimming took 0 bases from V and 1 from J, leaving 6 bases between them. This CDR3 comprises 13 residues. The V gene's germline CDR1 is GTSNPN and CDR2 SVGIG (reference sequence). CDR3 sequence reads: CAWSVGTQETQYF. The CDR3 DNA is TGTGCCTGGAGTGTAGGTACCCAAGAGACCCAGTACTTC.

This clonotype appeared a few times. The chain is built from TRBV6-1 and TRBJ1-2, with D hard to call. Between the trimmed V and J ends, which lost 5 bases and 4 bases, there was a span of 14 bases. The germline V gene has CDR1 MNHNS and CDR2 SASEGT. CDR3 size: 14 residues. The CDR3 is CASSSAPQLYGYTF. CDR3 DNA: TGTGCCAGCAGTTCAGCCCCGCAACTCTATGGCTACACCTTC.

This clonotype occurred many times. The chain is built from TRBV20-1 and TRBJ2-2; D remains unclear. The CDR3 loop spans 14 amino acids. Trimming removed 0 bases from V and 1 base from J, with 6 bases in between. The germline V gene has CDR1 DFQATT and CDR2 SNEGSKA (reference sequence). Here the CDR3 reads CSARDLRNTGELFF. DNA for the CDR3: TGCAGTGCTAGAGATCTCAGGAACACCGGGGAGCTGTTTTTT.

This clonotype was counted ten times or more. CDR3 loop: CSASQGKSTEAFF. DNA of the CDR3: TGCAGCGCAAGTCAGGGGAAGAGCACTGAAGCTTTCTTT. The rearrangement joins TRBV29-1 to TRBJ1-1, with D possibly being TRBD1 (6 bases). Trimming removed 7 bases at V and 4 bases at J, with 16 bases between. CDR1 is SQVTM and CDR2 is ANQGSEA in the germline V gene. The CDR3 contains 13 residues.